A few counts support the clone carrying this T cell receptor beta chain. Antigen: not known. CDR1 is SGHRS, CDR2 YFSETQ, per germline. Losses at the gene ends were 3 bases for V and 7 bases for J; bases not matched to a gene: 3. The CDR3 is 15 residues long. Clones were sequenced by immunoSEQ multiplex PCR, and TCRdb holds only the in-frame ones, with some missing. The sample comprises 130,000 or so clones, approximately 88% of which are singletons, and 5% to 7% rests with the top ten. This specimen belongs to a study of T cell responses to AZD1222 COVID-19 vaccine. Study-wide results and limits: With dominance at 160-218 and 743-854, vaccine-associated CD4 TCRs spanned spike.

Source: peripheral blood, taken 28 days after the second AZD1222 dose. The receptor was derived from an adult who received the AZD1222 COVID-19 vaccine. The chain combines TRBV5-1 with TRBJ2-1; 14 bases line up with TRBD2. CDR3: CASSSGLAGVNEQFF. In nucleotides, the CDR3 is TGCGCCAGCAGCTCGGGACTAGCGGGAGTAAATGAGCAGTTCTTC.